This passage covers 23 T cell receptor beta chains from one sample sequenced in a study of cytomegalovirus exposure and HLA in healthy donors. The PCR was carried out with 60 Vbeta primers and 13 Jbeta primers. This table comes from immunoSEQ multiplex PCR, and its TCRdb copy is limited to in-frame clones, with some not included. The sample lists around 140,000 clones; 79% were seen once. Sequencing used PBMCs. These receptors originate from a male donor in good health and CMV-seronegative.

This chain connects TRBV19 to TRBJ1-2; possible D gene TRBD1, 5 bases. The CDR3 length is 13 residues. Germline CDR1 reads LNHDA; CDR2 reads SQIVND (reference sequence). V lost 9 bases, J lost 4 bases, and 15 bases lay in between. The CDR3 nucleotides are TGTGCCAGCGTGGGGGGGGTGGGCTATGGCTACACCTTC. Translating it yields CASVGGVGYGYTF.

In its sample, this clone was seen once. J is TRBJ1-4 and V is TRBV5-4; 12 bases map to TRBD1. Germline values: CDR1 SGHNT, CDR2 YYREEE (reference sequence). V was clipped by 4 bases and J by 2 bases; unmatched bases: 6. CDR3 length equals 17 residues. DNA for the CDR3: TGTGCCAGCAGCCCGGGACAGGGGGCGCGGACTAATGAAAAACTGTTTTTT. Its translation is CASSPGQGARTNEKLFF.

The rearrangement joins TRBV7-2 to TRBJ2-2, with D perhaps matching TRBD1 (6 bases). V lost 4 bases to trimming and J lost 2 bases, with 17 bases between them. Germline V lookup: CDR1 SGHTA, CDR2 FQGNSA. The length of the CDR3 is 17 residues. In nucleotides, the CDR3 is TGTGCCAGCAGCTCACTAAAAGCCAGGGGTAACACCGGGGAGCTGTTTTTT. Translating it yields CASSSLKARGNTGELFF. Using reference TRBV7-2 and TRBJ2-2 for the parts outside the CDR3, the full variable domain is GAGVSQSPSNKVTEKGKDVELRCDPISGHTALYWYRQSLGQGLEFLIYFQGNSAPDKSGLPSDRFSAERTGGSVSTLTIQRTQQEDSAVYLCASSSLKARGNTGELFFGEGSRLTVL.

This clone has only one observation. The rearrangement uses TRBV5-1 and TRBJ2-6, with no clear D. The CDR3 extends over 15 amino acids. Germline V gives CDR1 SGHRS, CDR2 YFSETQ. Trimming shortened V by 1 base and J by 2 bases, and 7 bases separated the two germline ends. CDR3 sequence (DNA): TGCGCCAGCAGCTTGACAGTACCTGGGGCCAACGTCCTGACTTTC. It yields the protein CASSLTVPGANVLTF.

This clone has a handful of counts. V is TRBV2 and J is TRBJ1-6; 11 nucleotides match TRBD1. CDR1 and CDR2 (germline): SNHLY, FYNNEI. The ends lost 7 bases at V and 5 bases at J; junction bases unmatched: 4. The length of the CDR3 is 15 residues. The CDR3 region has the DNA TGTGCCAGCAAGGGGGACAGGGGGGATAATTCACCCCTCCACTTT. Amino acids: CASKGDRGDNSPLHF.

The V and J genes are TRBV27 and TRBJ1-6; D is uncertain. Germline loops: CDR1 MNHEY, CDR2 SMNVEV (reference sequence). V lost 2 bases and J 0 bases, leaving 8 bases between the germline ends. This CDR3 has 16 residues. The DNA of the CDR3 is TGTGCCAGCAGTTTAGCCCCGAGCTCCTATAATTCACCCCTCCACTTT. Translating it yields CASSLAPSSYNSPLHF.

The chain couples TRBV6-6 to TRBJ1-1, with a tentative D call TRBD1 (5 bases). CDR1 is MNHNY, CDR2 SVGAGI, per germline (reference sequence). Trimming took 5 bases from V and 0 from J, leaving 10 bases between them. CDR3 length: 14 amino acids. The CDR3 here is CASSKRGMNTEAFF. CDR3 nucleotide sequence: TGTGCCAGCAGTAAACGGGGGATGAACACTGAAGCTTTCTTT.

The rearrangement joins TRBV15 to TRBJ2-3; 8 bases fit TRBD2. The CDR3 totals 17 residues. Per germline, CDR1 LNHNV and CDR2 YYDKDF (reference sequence). J gave up 4 bases and V 3 bases, and 12 bases lay outside the gene matches. In DNA form, the CDR3 reads TGTGCCACCAGCAGGGGGGGGCGGGGGGATGTTGCAGATACGCAGTATTTT. This translates into CATSRGGRGDVADTQYF.

CDR3 loop: CASTRGFSSYEQYF. Written as DNA, the CDR3 is TGTGCCAGCACCCGGGGATTTAGCTCCTACGAGCAGTACTTC. The gene calls are TRBV6-6 and TRBJ2-7; D possibly corresponds to TRBD2 (5 bases). The CDR3 length is 14 residues. V lost 7 bases and J lost 0, with 13 bases in between. From germline, CDR1 is MNHNY and CDR2 SVGAGI (reference sequence).

The chain uses TRBV6-5 and TRBJ1-6, with 7 nucleotides matching TRBD1. Per germline, CDR1 MNHEY and CDR2 SVGAGI. The CDR3 spans 16 residues. With 0 bases clipped from V and 12 bases from J, the junction kept 11 bases outside the gene matches. The CDR3 reads CASSYSIHRGIGPLHF. CDR3 coding DNA: TGTGCCAGCAGTTACTCGATACACAGGGGAATAGGACCCCTCCACTTT.

This clone was seen a few times. This chain uses TRBV4-1 with TRBJ1-1; maybe TRBD1 (6 bases). Germline V CDR1 and CDR2: MGHRA, YSYEKL. This CDR3 is built from 15 residues. Trimming pared 1 base from V and 0 bases from J, leaving 9 bases between. In nucleotides, the CDR3 is TGCGCCAGCAGCCAAGCGCGGACAGTGAACACTGAAGCTTTCTTT. Amino acid sequence: CASSQARTVNTEAFF.

This chain joins TRBV25-1 and TRBJ1-5; D call uncertain. From germline, CDR1 is MGHDK and CDR2 SYGVNS. The ends were cut back, 0 bases at V and 6 bases at J, with 21 bases in the middle. The CDR3 is 18 residues long. CDR3 amino acids: CASSEYKISRSVCQPQHF. As DNA, the CDR3 is TGTGCCAGCAGTGAATATAAAATCTCCCGTTCGGTCTGTCAGCCCCAGCATTTT.

J is TRBJ1-1 and V is TRBV5-5; the match to TRBD1 covers 9 bases. The V segment lost 3 bases and the J segment 1 base; nucleotides outside the gene matches: 7. Looked up from germline, CDR1 is SGHKS and CDR2 is YYEKEE (reference sequence). The CDR3 sequence is 16 residues long. The CDR3 region is CASSSRTGAGNTEAFF. In DNA, the CDR3 is TGTGCCAGCAGCTCTCGGACAGGGGCCGGGAACACTGAAGCTTTCTTT. The full variable domain, completed using reference TRBV5-5 and TRBJ1-1, is DAGVTQSPTHLIKTRGQQVTLRCSPISGHKSVSWYQQVLGQGPQFIFQYYEKEERGRGNFPDRFSARQFPNYSSELNVNALLLGDSALYLCASSSRTGAGNTEAFFGQGTRLTVV.

The V gene is TRBV11-2, the J gene TRBJ1-2, with D possibly being TRBD1 (6 bases). Per germline, CDR1 SGHAT and CDR2 FQNNGV. This CDR3 comprises 14 residues. The ends were cut back, 1 base at V and 1 base at J, with 7 bases in the middle. In DNA form, the CDR3 reads TGTGCCAGCAGCTTAGGAGGGGGTAACTATGGCTACACCTTC. Amino acid sequence: CASSLGGGNYGYTF.

There are a few counts of this clone. J is TRBJ1-1 and V is TRBV6-6; TRBD1 matches at 8 bases. The CDR3 runs to 14 residues. Germline trimming cut 0 bases from V and 4 bases from J; bases unmatched to any gene: 1. The germline CDR1 and CDR2 sequences are MNHNY and SVGAGI (reference sequence). The CDR3 sequence: CASSYSTGGTEAFF. CDR3 nucleotides: TGTGCCAGCAGTTACTCCACAGGGGGCACTGAAGCTTTCTTT.

The chain carries TRBV18 and TRBJ2-5, with 7 nucleotides matching TRBD2. CDR3 size: 13 residues. In germline, CDR1 is KGHSH, CDR2 LQKENI. V trimming: 6 bases; J trimming: 2 bases; junction bases outside the gene matches: 3. CDR3 amino acids: CASSREAQETQYF. The DNA of the CDR3 is TGTGCCAGCTCCCGGGAGGCTCAAGAGACCCAGTACTTC.

CDR3 sequence (DNA): TGTGCCACCAGCAGAGGGACTTTGGTCAGTAATTCACCCCTCCACTTT. Encoded protein: CATSRGTLVSNSPLHF. This rearrangement joins TRBV15 to TRBJ1-6; D gene uncertain. CDR1 LNHNV and CDR2 YYDKDF come from the germline V gene (reference sequence). Trimming took off 1 base at V and 6 bases at J, with 13 bases between the two ends. CDR3 length: 16 residues.

V gene TRBV6-6 combines with J gene TRBJ2-1; perhaps TRBD2 as D (6 bases). V was trimmed by 0 bases and J by 10 bases, leaving 13 bases between them. From germline, CDR1 is MNHNY and CDR2 SVGAGI (reference sequence). This CDR3 is 14 amino acids long. This CDR3 is CASSYSGTVWEQFF. The DNA for the CDR3 is TGTGCCAGCAGTTACTCCGGGACTGTCTGGGAGCAGTTCTTC.

V is TRBV30 and J is TRBJ1-2, with a tentative D call TRBD1 (5 bases). CDR1 GTSNPN and CDR2 SVGIG come from the germline V gene (reference sequence). The CDR3 has 14 residues. Trimming removed 0 bases at V and 3 bases at J, with 11 bases between. CDR3 bases: TGTGCCTGGAGTGTAGCGGGGGATGACTATGGCTACACCTTC. Its protein is CAWSVAGDDYGYTF.

This clone was seen just once. This rearrangement joins TRBV7-6 to TRBJ2-1; weak D call: TRBD2 (6 bases). The germline V gene has CDR1 SGHVS and CDR2 FNYEAQ. This CDR3 has 15 residues. V was trimmed by 7 bases and J by 6 bases, leaving 19 bases between them. The CDR3 coding sequence is TGTGCCAGCACCTCCCCCCCCCAGGGACTCAATGAGCAGTTCTTC. Translated: CASTSPPQGLNEQFF.

The gene calls are TRBV5-4 and TRBJ2-2; D perhaps matches TRBD2 (5 bases). Trimming took off 9 bases at V and 8 bases at J, with 14 bases between the two ends. The CDR3 is 12 residues long. The germline gives CDR1 SGHNT, CDR2 YYREEE (reference sequence). The CDR3 reads CATWAPGGELFF. Written as DNA, the CDR3 is TGTGCCACCTGGGCTCCGGGGGGGGAGCTGTTTTTT. Looking up the rest from reference TRBV5-4 and TRBJ2-2 gives the full variable domain: ETGVTQSPTHLIKTRGQQVTLRCSSQSGHNTVSWYQQALGQGPQFIFQYYREEENGRGNFPPRFSGLQFPNYSSELNVNALELDDSALYLCATWAPGGELFFGEGSRLTVL.

This chain links TRBV30 with TRBJ1-6; D possibly corresponds to TRBD1 (5 bases). Trimming pared 2 bases from V and 6 bases from J, leaving 8 bases between. CDR3 length equals 13 residues. CDR1 GTSNPN and CDR2 SVGIG come from the germline V gene (reference sequence). CDR3 protein: CAWSKTVNSPLHF. The CDR3 DNA follows: TGTGCCTGGAGTAAGACAGTTAATTCACCCCTCCACTTT.

The chain has TRBV12-5 and TRBJ2-3, with D tentatively TRBD2 (6 bases). Germline loops: CDR1 LGHNT, CDR2 FRNRAP. The V gene lost 0 bases and the J gene lost 6 bases, with 10 bases spanning the gap. The CDR3 runs 14 residues. The CDR3 coding sequence is TGTGCTAGTGGTTTGGTTCCTAGCGATGATACGCAGTATTTT. It yields the protein CASGLVPSDDTQYF. Full variable domain (missing parts from reference TRBV12-5 and TRBJ2-3): DARVTQTPRHKVTEMGQEVTMRCQPILGHNTVFWYRQTMMQGLELLAYFRNRAPLDDSGMPKDRFSAEMPDATLATLKIQPSEPRDSAVYFCASGLVPSDDTQYFGPGTRLTVL.